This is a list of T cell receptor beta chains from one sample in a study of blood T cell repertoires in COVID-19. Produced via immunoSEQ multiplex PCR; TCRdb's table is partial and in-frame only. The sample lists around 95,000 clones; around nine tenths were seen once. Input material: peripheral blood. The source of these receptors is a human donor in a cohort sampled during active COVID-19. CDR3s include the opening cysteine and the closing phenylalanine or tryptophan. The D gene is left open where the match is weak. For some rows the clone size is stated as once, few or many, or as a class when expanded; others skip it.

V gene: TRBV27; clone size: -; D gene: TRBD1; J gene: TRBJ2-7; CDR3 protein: CASSISGGSYEQYF; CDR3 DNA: TGTGCCAGCAGTATATCAGGGGGCTCCTACGAGCAGTACTTC
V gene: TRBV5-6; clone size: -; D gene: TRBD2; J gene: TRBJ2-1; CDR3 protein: CASSSGLAGREQFF; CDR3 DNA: TGTGCCAGCAGCTCAGGACTAGCGGGACGTGAGCAGTTCTTC
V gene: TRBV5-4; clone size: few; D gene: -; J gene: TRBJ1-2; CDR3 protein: CASSPDSYGYTF; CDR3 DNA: TGTGCCAGCAGCCCGGACAGCTATGGCTACACCTTC
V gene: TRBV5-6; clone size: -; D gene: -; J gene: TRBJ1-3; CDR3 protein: CASSPFLGNTIYF; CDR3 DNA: TGTGCCAGCAGCCCGTTCCTTGGAAACACCATATATTTT
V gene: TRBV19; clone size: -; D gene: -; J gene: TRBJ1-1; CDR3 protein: CASSIDADTEAFF; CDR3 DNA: TGTGCCAGTAGTATAGACGCGGACACTGAAGCTTTCTTT
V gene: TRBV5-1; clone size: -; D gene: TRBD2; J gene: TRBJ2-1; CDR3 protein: CASSLMEHGTSGGDNEQFF; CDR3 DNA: TGCGCCAGCAGCCTCATGGAACATGGGACTAGCGGAGGGGACAATGAGCAGTTCTTC
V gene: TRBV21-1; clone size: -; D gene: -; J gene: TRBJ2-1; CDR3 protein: CASSGGAGGSPLSSYNEQFF; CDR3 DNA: TGTGCCAGCAGCGGGGGGGCGGGCGGGAGCCCCCTGAGCTCCTACAATGAGCAGTTCTTC
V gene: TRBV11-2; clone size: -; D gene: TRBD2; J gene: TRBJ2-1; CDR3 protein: CASSVWDGRLAGGPRFF; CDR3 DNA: TGTGCCAGCAGCGTTTGGGACGGCCGACTAGCGGGAGGGCCACGGTTCTTC
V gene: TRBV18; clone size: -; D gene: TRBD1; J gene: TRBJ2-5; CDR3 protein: CASSPLDREETQYF; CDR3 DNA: TGTGCCAGCTCACCACTGGACAGGGAAGAGACCCAGTACTTC
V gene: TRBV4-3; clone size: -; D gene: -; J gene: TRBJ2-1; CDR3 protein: CASSQDAGGSYNEQFF; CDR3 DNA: TGCGCCAGCAGCCAAGATGCCGGAGGCTCCTACAATGAGCAGTTCTTC
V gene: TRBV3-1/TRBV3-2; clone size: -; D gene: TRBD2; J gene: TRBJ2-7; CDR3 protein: CASTGGGARYEQYF; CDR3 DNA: TGTGCCAGCACCGGGGGGGGAGCGCGATACGAGCAGTACTTC
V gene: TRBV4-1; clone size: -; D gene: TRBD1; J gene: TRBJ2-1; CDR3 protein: CASSPGQGDDEQFF; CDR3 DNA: TGCGCCAGCAGCCCCGGACAGGGGGATGATGAGCAGTTCTTC
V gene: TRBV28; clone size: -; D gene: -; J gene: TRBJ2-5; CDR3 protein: CASSLQETQYF; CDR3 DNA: TGTGCCAGCAGTCTCCAAGAGACCCAGTACTTC
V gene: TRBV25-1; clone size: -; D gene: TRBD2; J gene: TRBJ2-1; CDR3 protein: CASSEWPSGRANEQFF; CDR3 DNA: TGTGCCAGCAGTGAATGGCCTAGCGGGAGGGCCAATGAGCAGTTCTTC
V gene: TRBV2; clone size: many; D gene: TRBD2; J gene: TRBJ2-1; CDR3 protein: CASRTSGSSYNEQFF; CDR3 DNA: TGTGCCAGCAGGACTAGCGGGAGCTCCTACAATGAGCAGTTCTTC
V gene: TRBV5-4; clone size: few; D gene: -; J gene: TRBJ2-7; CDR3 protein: CASSSPGGNEQYF; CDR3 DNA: TGTGCCAGCAGCTCTCCTGGGGGGAACGAGCAGTACTTC
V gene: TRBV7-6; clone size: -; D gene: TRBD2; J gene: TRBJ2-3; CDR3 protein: CASSLTVAGYSTDTQYF; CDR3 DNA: TGTGCCAGCAGCTTAACCGTAGCGGGTTATAGCACAGATACGCAGTATTTT
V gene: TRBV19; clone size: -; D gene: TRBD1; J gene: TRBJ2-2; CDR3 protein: CASSDRGRAGELFF; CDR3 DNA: TGTGCCAGTTCGGACAGGGGTCGGGCCGGGGAGCTGTTTTTT
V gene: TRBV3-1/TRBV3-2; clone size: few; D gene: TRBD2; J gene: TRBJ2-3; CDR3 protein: CASSGLGGDTQYF; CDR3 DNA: TGTGCCAGCTCGGGACTAGGAGGTGATACGCAGTATTTT
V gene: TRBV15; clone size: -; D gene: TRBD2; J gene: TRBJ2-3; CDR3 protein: CATSRSSTSGTTDTQYF; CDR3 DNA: TGTGCCACCAGCAGATCTTCGACTAGCGGGACCACAGATACGCAGTATTTT
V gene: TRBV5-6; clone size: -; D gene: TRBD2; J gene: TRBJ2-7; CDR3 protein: CASSPALGGRSSYEQYF; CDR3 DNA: TGTGCCAGCAGCCCGGCGCTCGGCGGGAGGAGCTCCTACGAGCAGTACTTC
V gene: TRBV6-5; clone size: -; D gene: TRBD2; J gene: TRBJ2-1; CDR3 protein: CASSPTSGYNEQFF; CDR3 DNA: TGTGCCAGCAGCCCCACTAGCGGGTACAATGAGCAGTTCTTC
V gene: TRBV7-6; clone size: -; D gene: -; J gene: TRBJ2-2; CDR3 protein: CASSPDRLNTGELFF; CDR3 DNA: TGTGCCAGCAGCCCGGACAGACTGAACACCGGGGAGCTGTTTTTT
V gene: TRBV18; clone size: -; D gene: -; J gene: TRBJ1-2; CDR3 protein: CASSPAHREVWGYTF; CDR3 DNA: TGTGCCAGCTCACCAGCGCACAGGGAAGTATGGGGCTACACCTTC
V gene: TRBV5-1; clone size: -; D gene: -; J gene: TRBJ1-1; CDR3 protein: CASSPAAPNTEAFF; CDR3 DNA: TGCGCCAGCAGCCCGGCGGCGCCAAACACTGAAGCTTTCTTT
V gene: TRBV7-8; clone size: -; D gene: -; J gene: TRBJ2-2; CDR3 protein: CASSLSGVANTGELFF; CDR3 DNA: TGTGCCAGCAGCTTATCAGGCGTTGCGAACACCGGGGAGCTGTTTTTT
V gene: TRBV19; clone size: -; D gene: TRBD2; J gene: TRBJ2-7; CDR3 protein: CASSSTSGSSDEQYF; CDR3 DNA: TGTGCCAGTAGTTCCACTAGCGGGAGCAGTGACGAGCAGTACTTC
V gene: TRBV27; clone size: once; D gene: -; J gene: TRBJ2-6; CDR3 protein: CASSNLTGSGANVLTF; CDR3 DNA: TGTGCCAGCAGCAATCTGACGGGCTCTGGGGCCAACGTCCTGACTTTC
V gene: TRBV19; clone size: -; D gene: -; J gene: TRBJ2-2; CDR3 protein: CASSMSNEWTGELFF; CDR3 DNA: TGTGCCAGTAGTATGTCTAACGAATGGACCGGGGAGCTGTTTTTT
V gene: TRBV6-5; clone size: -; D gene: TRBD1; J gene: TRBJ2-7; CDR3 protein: CASSLTGVEQYF; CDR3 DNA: TGTGCCAGCAGTTTGACAGGGGTCGAGCAGTACTTC
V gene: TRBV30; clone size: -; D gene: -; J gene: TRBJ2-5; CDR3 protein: CAWIIVRNGRETQYF; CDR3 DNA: TGTGCCTGGATCATTGTCAGGAATGGGAGAGAGACCCAGTACTTC
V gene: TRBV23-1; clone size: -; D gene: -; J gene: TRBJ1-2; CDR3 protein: CASSRTLYYGYTF; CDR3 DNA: TGCGCCAGCAGCCGGACACTCTACTATGGCTACACCTTC
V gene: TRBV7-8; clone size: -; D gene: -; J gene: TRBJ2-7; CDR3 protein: CASSLGREIDEQYF; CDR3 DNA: TGTGCCAGCAGCCTAGGGCGGGAAATCGACGAGCAGTACTTC
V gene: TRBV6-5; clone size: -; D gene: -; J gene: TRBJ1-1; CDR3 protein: CASSYNGQNTEAFF; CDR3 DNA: TGTGCCAGCAGTTATAACGGACAGAACACTGAAGCTTTCTTT
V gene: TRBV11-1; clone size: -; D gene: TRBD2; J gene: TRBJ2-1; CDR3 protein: CASSLRTSGAYNEQFF; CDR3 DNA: TGTGCCAGCAGCTTAAGGACTAGCGGGGCTTACAATGAGCAGTTCTTC
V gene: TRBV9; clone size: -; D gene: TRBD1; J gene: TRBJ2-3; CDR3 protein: CASSAPKTGASEDTQYF; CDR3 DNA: TGTGCCAGCAGCGCGCCGAAAACAGGGGCCTCGGAAGATACGCAGTATTTT
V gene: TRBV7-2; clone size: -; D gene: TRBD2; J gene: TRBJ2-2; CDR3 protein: CASSFSGVNTGELFF; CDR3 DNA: TGTGCCAGCAGCTTTAGCGGGGTGAACACCGGGGAGCTGTTTTTT
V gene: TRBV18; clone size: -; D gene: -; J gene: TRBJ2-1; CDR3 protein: CASSPPNRAISDEQFF; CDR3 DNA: TGTGCCAGCTCACCACCGAACAGGGCTATCTCGGATGAGCAGTTCTTC
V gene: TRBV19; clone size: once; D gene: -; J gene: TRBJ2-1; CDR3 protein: CASSIKTGSYNEQFF; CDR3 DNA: TGTGCCAGTAGTATCAAGACAGGCTCCTACAATGAGCAGTTCTTC
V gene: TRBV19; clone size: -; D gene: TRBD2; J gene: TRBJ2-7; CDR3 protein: CASSIGWRGSKAVNEQYF; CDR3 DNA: TGTGCCAGTAGTATCGGTTGGCGCGGGAGTAAGGCCGTCAACGAGCAGTACTTC
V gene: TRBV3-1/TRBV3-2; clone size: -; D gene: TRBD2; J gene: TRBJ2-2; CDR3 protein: CASSHQSGSGTGELFF; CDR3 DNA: TGTGCCAGCAGCCACCAAAGCGGGAGCGGCACCGGGGAGCTGTTTTTT